Presented here are 5 T cell receptor beta chains from one specimen sequenced in a study of graft-versus-host responses after intestinal transplantation (dated by TCRdb to the early 2020s). The sample's time point label is to be understood as: cells obtained before transplantation from donor or recipient. Their target antigens are unknown. Library preparation employed the immunoSEQ multiplex PCR assay. The table was pulled from immuneACCESS by TCRdb, which kept in-frame rearrangements only. Such tables lose some clones; where checked, under half of the loss comes from unresolved V genes, and the rest has no known cause. The sample contains 85,000 to 90,000 clones, 85% to 95% of them found a single time. The ten largest clones take up 0.35% of the sample. This specimen consisted of unstimulated CD4+ T cells sorted from spleen or lymph node cells, obtained before transplant. These TCRs come from a human donor who was the organ donor for an intestinal transplant.

V usage is TRBV5-1 and J usage is TRBJ2-7; 9 nucleotides agree with TRBD1. V lost 3 bases, J lost 0 bases, and 4 bases stayed unmatched. The CDR3 runs 15 residues. Germline V gene lookup returns CDR1 SGHRS and CDR2 YFSETQ. CDR3 nucleotides: TGCGCCAGCAGCTACACGACAGGGGGCTCCTACGAGCAGTACTTC. Its protein is CASSYTTGGSYEQYF.

The V and J genes are TRBV11-2 and TRBJ2-7, with a possible D match to TRBD1 (5 bases). The germline gives CDR1 SGHAT, CDR2 FQNNGV. The V gene lost 7 bases and the J gene lost 5 bases, with 15 bases spanning the gap. This CDR3 has 13 residues. CDR3 nucleotides: TGTGCCAGCAACGCGATTGGGGCCCACGAGCAGTACTTC. Residues: CASNAIGAHEQYF.

The chain joins TRBV7-3 to TRBJ1-1; TRBD1 agrees at 7 bases. The V gene end was trimmed by 5 bases and the J gene end by 9 bases; junction bases not matched to a gene: 9. Germline CDR1 reads SGHTA; CDR2 reads FQGTGA. There are 13 residues in the CDR3. Written as DNA, the CDR3 is TGTGCCAGCAGCGGCTCGGACAGGCAAAAAGCTTTCTTT. Its translation is CASSGSDRQKAFF.

The genes are TRBV28 and TRBJ1-2; no definite D call. Deletions cut 2 bases from V and 4 bases from J, with 5 bases between. The germline gives CDR1 MDHEN, CDR2 SYDVKM. The CDR3 covers 12 residues. The CDR3 DNA reads TGTGCCAGCAGTTTACCGGGCTATGGCTACACCTTC. This gives the protein CASSLPGYGYTF.

This clone occurred once. V usage is TRBV11-2 and J usage is TRBJ2-7; perhaps TRBD1 as D (6 bases). V gave up 5 bases and J gave up 3 bases, with 8 bases separating them. There are 12 residues in the CDR3. The germline gives CDR1 SGHAT, CDR2 FQNNGV. CDR3 protein: CASSLQGYEQYF. The CDR3 bases are TGTGCCAGCAGCCTACAGGGCTACGAGCAGTACTTC.